One T cell receptor beta chain is described in this entry. Measured with immunoSEQ multiplex PCR; TCRdb has only the in-frame clones, and not every one. The table has around 99,000 clones, approximately 90% seen once. The length of the CDR3 is 12 residues. Germline CDR1 reads LNHDA; CDR2 reads SQIVND (reference sequence). The V end lost 3 bases, the J end lost 3 bases, and 4 bases lay between the germline ends. The sample comes from a study of T cell responses to AZD1222 COVID-19 vaccine. This TCR came from an adult who received the AZD1222 COVID-19 vaccine. The sequencing used peripheral blood, collected 28 days after the second AZD1222 dose. The chain uses TRBV19 and TRBJ2-3; D is ambiguous. The CDR3 DNA follows: TGTGCCAGTAGTATTCGGACAGATACGCAGTATTTT. It is translated as CASSIRTDTQYF. Looking up the rest from reference TRBV19 and TRBJ2-3 gives the full variable domain: DGGITQSPKYLFRKEGQNVTLSCEQNLNHDAMYWYRQDPGQGLRLIYYSQIVNDFQKGDIAEGYSVSREKKESFPLTVTSAQKNPTAFYLCASSIRTDTQYFGPGTRLTVL.